Listed below are T cell receptor beta chains from one sample, sequenced in a study of Tregs in tolerant kidney transplant recipients. The assay was immunoSEQ multiplex PCR, and TCRdb's table has in-frame clones only and misses some. Here the sample spans tens of thousands of clones, around four fifths being singletons. Sequenced input: CD4+ T cells from blood. These receptors came from a human donor in good health. Both conserved end residues are trimmed from each CDR3.

v_gene | CDR3aa
TRBV4-3 | ASSQGWQTNYGYT
TRBV7-2 | ASRTTGFTYEQY
TRBV18 | ASSSQTGTNEKLF
TRBV28 | ASSLLTRFKNTEAF
TRBV5-8 | ASSLGGRSNQPQH
TRBV15 | ATSRQQSFNEKLF
TRBV5-8 | ASSLRGLDTEAF
TRBV27 | ASSLDGRDYEQF
TRBV6-5 | ASRLSGTGFNEQF
TRBV7-3 | ASSPGTSGVTGELF
TRBV6-1 | ASSPSGRAADTQY
TRBV5-1 | ASSLGSVNTEAF
TRBV7-2 | ASSLGFGPRNTIY
TRBV5-1 | ASSFETGTGSEAF
TRBV10-3 | AISAGGPHNEQF
TRBV27 | ASRRLAGGQETQY
TRBV18 | ASSPLSGRSVNTIY
TRBV9 | ASSVGASGSNGELF
TRBV7-2 | ASSLEQGKAKNIQY
TRBV12-5 | ASGPGQGDHTEAF
TRBV4-2 | ASSPHGQMNTEAF
TRBV5-4 | ASSLRFRVHTDTQY
TRBV25-1 | ASSDPKGAGELF
TRBV11-3 | ASSLVREKGDTQY
TRBV5-4 | ASSWGGSTRNEQF
TRBV18 | ASSFGQTDTQY
TRBV4-3 | ASSQSPPGTGTFYEQY
TRBV7-9 | ASSFMRGTSNNEQF
TRBV10-2 | ASSVPGDTEAF
TRBV18 | ASSVTAEDEKLF
TRBV4-2 | ASSQSGAGGYEQY
TRBV11-2 | ASSLAGDSGYT
TRBV11-2 | ASSFGTGGWDEQF
TRBV11-3 | ASSLVSDGYGYT
TRBV19 | ASRNLGGGQPQH
TRBV2 | ASSYGTSGGGTDTQY
TRBV5-1 | ASSSSAMMNTEAF
TRBV9 | ASSVELAGGPGEQF
TRBV7-9 | ASSFRTENTEAF
TRBV10-1 | AWKPDGYYGYT
TRBV7-8 | ASSSEVQVFYEQY
TRBV9 | ASSLRLAGGAGELF
TRBV15 | ATSRDRGTPAPAQH